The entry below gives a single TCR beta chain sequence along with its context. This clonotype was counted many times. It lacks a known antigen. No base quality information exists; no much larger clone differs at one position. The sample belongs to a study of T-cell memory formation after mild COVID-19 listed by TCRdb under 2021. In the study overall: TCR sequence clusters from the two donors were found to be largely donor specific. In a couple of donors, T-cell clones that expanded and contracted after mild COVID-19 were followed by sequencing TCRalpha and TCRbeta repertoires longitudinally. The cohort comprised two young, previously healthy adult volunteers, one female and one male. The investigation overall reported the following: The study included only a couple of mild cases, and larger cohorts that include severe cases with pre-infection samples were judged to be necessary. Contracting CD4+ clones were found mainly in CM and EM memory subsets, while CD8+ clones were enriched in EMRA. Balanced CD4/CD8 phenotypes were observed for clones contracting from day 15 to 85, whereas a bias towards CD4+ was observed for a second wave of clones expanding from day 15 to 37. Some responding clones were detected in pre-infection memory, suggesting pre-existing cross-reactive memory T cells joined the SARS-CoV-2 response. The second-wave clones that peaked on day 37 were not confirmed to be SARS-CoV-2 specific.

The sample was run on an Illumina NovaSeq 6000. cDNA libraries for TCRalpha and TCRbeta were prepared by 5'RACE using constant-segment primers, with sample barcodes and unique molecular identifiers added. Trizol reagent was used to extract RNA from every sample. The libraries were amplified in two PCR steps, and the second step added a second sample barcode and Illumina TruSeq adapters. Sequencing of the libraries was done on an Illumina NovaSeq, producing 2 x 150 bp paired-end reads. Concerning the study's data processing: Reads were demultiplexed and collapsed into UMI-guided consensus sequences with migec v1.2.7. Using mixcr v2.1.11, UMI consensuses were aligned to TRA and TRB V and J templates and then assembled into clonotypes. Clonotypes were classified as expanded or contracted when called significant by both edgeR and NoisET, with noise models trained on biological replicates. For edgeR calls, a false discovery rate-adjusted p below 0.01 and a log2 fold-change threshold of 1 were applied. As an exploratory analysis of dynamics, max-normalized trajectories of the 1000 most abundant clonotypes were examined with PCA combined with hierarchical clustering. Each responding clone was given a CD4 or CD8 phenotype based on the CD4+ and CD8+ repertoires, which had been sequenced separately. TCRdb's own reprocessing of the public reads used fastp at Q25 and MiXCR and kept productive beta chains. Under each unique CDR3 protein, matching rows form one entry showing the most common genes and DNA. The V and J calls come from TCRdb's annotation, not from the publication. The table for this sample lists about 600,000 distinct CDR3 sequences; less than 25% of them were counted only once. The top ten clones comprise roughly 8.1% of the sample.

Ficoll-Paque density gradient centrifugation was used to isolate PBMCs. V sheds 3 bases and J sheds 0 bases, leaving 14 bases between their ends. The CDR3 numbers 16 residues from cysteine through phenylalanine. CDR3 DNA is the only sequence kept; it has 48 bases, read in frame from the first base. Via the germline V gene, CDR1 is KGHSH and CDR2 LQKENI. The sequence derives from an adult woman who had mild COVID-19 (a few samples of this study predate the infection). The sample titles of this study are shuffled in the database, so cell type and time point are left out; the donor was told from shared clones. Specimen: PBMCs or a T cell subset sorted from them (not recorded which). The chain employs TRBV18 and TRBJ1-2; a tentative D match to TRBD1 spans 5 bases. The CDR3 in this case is CASSPRQTSANYGYTF. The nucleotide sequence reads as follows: TGTGCCAGCTCACCCCGACAGACTTCAGCTAACTATGGCTACACCTTC.